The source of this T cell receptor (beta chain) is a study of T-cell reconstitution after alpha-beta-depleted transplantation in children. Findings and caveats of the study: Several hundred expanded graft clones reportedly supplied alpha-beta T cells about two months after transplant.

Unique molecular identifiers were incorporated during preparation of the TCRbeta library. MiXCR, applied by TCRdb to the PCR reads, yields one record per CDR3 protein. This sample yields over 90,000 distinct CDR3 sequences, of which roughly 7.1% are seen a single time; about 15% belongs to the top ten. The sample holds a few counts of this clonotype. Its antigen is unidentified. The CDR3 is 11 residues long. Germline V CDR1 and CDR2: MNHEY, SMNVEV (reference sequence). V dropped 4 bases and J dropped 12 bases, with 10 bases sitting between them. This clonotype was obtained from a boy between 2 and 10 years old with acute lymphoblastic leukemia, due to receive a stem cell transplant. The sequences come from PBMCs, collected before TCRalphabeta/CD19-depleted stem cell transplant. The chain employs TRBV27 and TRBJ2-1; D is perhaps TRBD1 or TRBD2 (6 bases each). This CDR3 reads CASSSGARQFF. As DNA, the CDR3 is TGTGCCAGCAGTTCGGGGGCCAGGCAGTTCTTC.